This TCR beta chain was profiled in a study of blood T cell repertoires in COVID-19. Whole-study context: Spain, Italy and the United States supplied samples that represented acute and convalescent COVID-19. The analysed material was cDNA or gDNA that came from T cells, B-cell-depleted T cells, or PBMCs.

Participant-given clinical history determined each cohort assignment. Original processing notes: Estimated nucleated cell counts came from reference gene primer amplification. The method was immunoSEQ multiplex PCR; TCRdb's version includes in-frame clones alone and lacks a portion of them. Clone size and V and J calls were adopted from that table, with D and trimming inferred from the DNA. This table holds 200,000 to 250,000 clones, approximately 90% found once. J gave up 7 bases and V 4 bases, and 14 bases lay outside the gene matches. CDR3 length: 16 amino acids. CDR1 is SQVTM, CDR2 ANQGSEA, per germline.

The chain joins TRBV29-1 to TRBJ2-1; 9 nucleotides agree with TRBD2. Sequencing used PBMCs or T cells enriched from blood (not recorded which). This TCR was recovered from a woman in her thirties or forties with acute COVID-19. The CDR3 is CSVAKGGGAKVNEQFF. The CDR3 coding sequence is TGCAGCGTTGCAAAGGGCGGGGGGGCCAAAGTAAATGAGCAGTTCTTC.